This T cell receptor beta chain comes out of a study of CD8 T cells in ankylosing spondylitis. Deletions cut 1 base from V and 6 bases from J, with 7 bases between. CDR1 is SGHKS and CDR2 is YYEKEE in the germline V gene (reference sequence). The CDR3 has 13 amino acids. At least ten counts were recorded for this clonotype. TCRdb reprocessed the 5' RACE reads with MiXCR, giving one entry per CDR3 protein. The sample contains around 210,000 distinct CDR3 sequences, over 7% of which appear only once. The clonotype was recovered from a female donor with ankylosing spondylitis or in good health (not recorded which). Sequenced sample: blood, either unsorted or a sorted T cell fraction (not recorded which). The J gene is TRBJ2-2, the V gene TRBV5-5, with D possibly being TRBD1 or TRBD2 (5 bases each). The DNA for the CDR3 is TGTGCCAGCAGCTTGTGGGACGCCGGGGAGCTGTTTTTT. This encodes CASSLWDAGELFF.